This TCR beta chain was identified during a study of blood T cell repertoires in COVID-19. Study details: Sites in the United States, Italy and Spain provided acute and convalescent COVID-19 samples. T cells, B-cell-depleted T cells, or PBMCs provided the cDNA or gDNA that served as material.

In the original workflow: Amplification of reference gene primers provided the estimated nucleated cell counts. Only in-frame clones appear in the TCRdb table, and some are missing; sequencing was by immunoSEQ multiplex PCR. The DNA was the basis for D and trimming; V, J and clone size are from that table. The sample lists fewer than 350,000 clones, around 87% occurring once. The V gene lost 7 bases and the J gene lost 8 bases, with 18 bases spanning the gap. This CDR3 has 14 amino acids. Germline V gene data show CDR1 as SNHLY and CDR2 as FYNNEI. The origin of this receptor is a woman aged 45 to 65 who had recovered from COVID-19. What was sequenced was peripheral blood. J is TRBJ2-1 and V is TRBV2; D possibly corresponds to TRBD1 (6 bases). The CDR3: CASTLGALIHEQFF. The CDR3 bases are TGTGCCAGCACCTTGGGGGCCCTTATTCATGAGCAGTTCTTC.